The entry below describes one T cell receptor (beta chain). The library targeted TCRbeta and was prepared with unique molecular identifiers. TCRdb processed the PCR reads anew with MiXCR; each CDR3 protein has one entry. The sample lists roughly 300,000 distinct CDR3 sequences; 10% were seen once. This sample is part of a study of T-cell reconstitution after alpha-beta-depleted transplantation in children. Germline CDR1 DFQATT, CDR2 SNEGSKA (reference sequence). The CDR3 sequence is 14 residues long. V was trimmed by 5 bases and J by 2 bases, leaving 13 bases between them. The genes are TRBV20-1 and TRBJ1-5; tentative D call: TRBD1 (6 bases). This sample comprised PBMCs from the stem cell graft donor, obtained from the stem cell graft. This receptor was obtained from a human donor who donated a stem cell graft to a child with acute lymphoblastic leukemia. The CDR3 DNA sequence: TGCAGTGCTGGTGAGGGGGATCGCAATCAGCCCCAGCATTTT. Protein sequence: CSAGEGDRNQPQHF.